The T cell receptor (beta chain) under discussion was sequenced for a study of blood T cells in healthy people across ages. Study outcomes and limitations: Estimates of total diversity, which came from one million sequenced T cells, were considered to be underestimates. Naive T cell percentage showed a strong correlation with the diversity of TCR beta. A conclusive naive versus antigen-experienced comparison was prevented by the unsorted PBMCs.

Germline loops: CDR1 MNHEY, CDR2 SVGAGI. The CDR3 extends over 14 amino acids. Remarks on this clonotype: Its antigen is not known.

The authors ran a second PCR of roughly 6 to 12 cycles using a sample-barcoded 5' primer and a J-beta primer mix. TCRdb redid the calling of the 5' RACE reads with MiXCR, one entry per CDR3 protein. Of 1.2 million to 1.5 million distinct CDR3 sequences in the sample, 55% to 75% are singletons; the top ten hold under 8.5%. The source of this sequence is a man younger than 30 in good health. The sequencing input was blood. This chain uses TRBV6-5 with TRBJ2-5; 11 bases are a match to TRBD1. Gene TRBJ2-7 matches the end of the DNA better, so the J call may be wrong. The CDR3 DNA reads TGTGCCAGCAGGCGGACAGGGGGCGCTTCCGAGCAGTACTTC. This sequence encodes CASRRTGGASEQYF.